This paragraph reports one TCR beta chain. These data are taken from a study of CD8+ T cells in alopecia areata. In each case, RNA was isolated and then reverse transcribed into cDNA as the sequencing template. Libraries were prepared by immunoSEQ multiplex PCR; TCRdb keeps only in-frame clonotypes and omits some of them. Of hundreds of thousands of clones in the sample, approximately 52% were seen once. Sequences were derived from CD4+ T cells sorted from blood, sampled at week 0. The origin of this receptor is a human donor with alopecia areata.

This CDR3 is CSGVVSPLGNEQFF. In DNA, the CDR3 is TGCAGCGGAGTTGTGTCGCCACTTGGCAATGAGCAGTTCTTC. The chain carries TRBV29-1 and TRBJ2-1, with D unclear. V was shortened by 7 bases and J by 6 bases, with 19 bases between the two germline ends. CDR1 SQVTM and CDR2 ANQGSEA come from the germline V gene. CDR3 length: 14 amino acids.